The rows below give T cell receptor beta chains drawn from one sample of a study of T cell repertoires in cytomegalovirus infection. TCRdb analysed the reads with MiXCR anew, one entry per CDR3 protein. The sample contains some 600,000 distinct CDR3 sequences, 20% to 25% of which appear only once. The specimen sequenced was CD8+ T cells from PBMCs. The receptor set was obtained from a human donor in good health (CMV status not recorded). Some clones in this sample may be carry-over from other donors' samples. Both conserved end residues are part of each CDR3. The order of the fields is clone size, CDR3 length, D gene, J gene, V gene, CDR3 protein, CDR3 DNA. D genes are given only for firm matches. A clone size is listed for some rows: how often the clone was seen (once, few, many), or a class if it is expanded.

clone_size: few
cdr3_length: 15
d_call: -
j_call: TRBJ2-3
v_call: TRBV11-3
cdr3_aa: CASSLDLDHTDTQYF
cdr3_nt: TGTGCCAGCAGCTTAGACCTCGACCACACAGATACGCAGTATTTT

clone_size: few
cdr3_length: 14
d_call: -
j_call: TRBJ2-5
v_call: TRBV3-1
cdr3_aa: CACGNSGGGETQYF
cdr3_nt: TGTGCCTGCGGAAATAGCGGAGGAGGGGAGACCCAGTACTTC

clone_size: -
cdr3_length: 14
d_call: -
j_call: TRBJ2-7
v_call: TRBV7-3
cdr3_aa: CASRFEGRIYEQYF
cdr3_nt: TGTGCCAGCAGATTCGAGGGTCGGATCTACGAGCAGTACTTC

clone_size: -
cdr3_length: 15
d_call: -
j_call: TRBJ1-4
v_call: TRBV25-1
cdr3_aa: CASRGRTFRNEKLFF
cdr3_nt: TGTGCCAGCAGGGGACGGACCTTCCGTAATGAAAAACTGTTTTTT

clone_size: -
cdr3_length: 18
d_call: TRBD1
j_call: TRBJ2-5
v_call: TRBV2
cdr3_aa: CASSELLRDRGAQETQYF
cdr3_nt: TGTGCCAGCAGTGAATTACTCCGGGACAGGGGGGCCCAAGAGACCCAGTACTTC

clone_size: many
cdr3_length: 16
d_call: TRBD2
j_call: TRBJ2-1
v_call: TRBV7-2
cdr3_aa: CASSDRLAATYNEQFF
cdr3_nt: TGTGCCAGCAGCGATCGACTAGCGGCTACTTACAATGAGCAGTTCTTC

clone_size: -
cdr3_length: 13
d_call: -
j_call: TRBJ2-2
v_call: TRBV7-9
cdr3_aa: CASRAENTGELFF
cdr3_nt: TGTGCCAGCCGGGCGGAGAACACCGGGGAGCTGTTTTTT

clone_size: few
cdr3_length: 17
d_call: TRBD2
j_call: TRBJ2-4
v_call: TRBV20-1
cdr3_aa: CSALTSGGALAKNIQYF
cdr3_nt: TGCAGTGCTTTGACTAGCGGGGGGGCCCTAGCCAAAAACATTCAGTACTTC

clone_size: -
cdr3_length: 16
d_call: TRBD2
j_call: TRBJ2-1
v_call: TRBV29-1
cdr3_aa: CSVEGLAGARYNEQFF
cdr3_nt: TGCAGCGTTGAGGGACTAGCGGGGGCCCGTTACAATGAGCAGTTCTTC

clone_size: -
cdr3_length: 13
d_call: -
j_call: TRBJ1-1
v_call: TRBV11-1
cdr3_aa: CASTTDTNTEAFF
cdr3_nt: TGTGCCAGCACCACGGACACGAACACTGAAGCTTTCTTT

clone_size: -
cdr3_length: 15
d_call: -
j_call: TRBJ2-2
v_call: TRBV25-1
cdr3_aa: CASSDYRANTGELFF
cdr3_nt: TGTGCCAGCAGTGATTACAGGGCGAACACCGGGGAGCTGTTTTTT

clone_size: few
cdr3_length: 14
d_call: TRBD2
j_call: TRBJ2-1
v_call: TRBV20-1
cdr3_aa: CSATSGRPYNEQFF
cdr3_nt: TGCAGTGCTACTAGCGGGAGACCCTACAATGAGCAGTTCTTC

clone_size: few
cdr3_length: 15
d_call: TRBD2
j_call: TRBJ2-1
v_call: TRBV20-1
cdr3_aa: CSARSSGTPNNEQFF
cdr3_nt: TGCAGTGCTAGGTCAAGCGGGACTCCGAACAATGAGCAGTTCTTC

clone_size: many
cdr3_length: 15
d_call: TRBD1
j_call: TRBJ2-3
v_call: TRBV7-9
cdr3_aa: CASSFSGQVPDTQYF
cdr3_nt: TGTGCCAGCAGCTTTTCCGGACAGGTCCCAGATACGCAGTATTTT

clone_size: -
cdr3_length: 14
d_call: -
j_call: TRBJ2-1
v_call: TRBV4-3
cdr3_aa: CASSQDSGLNEQFF
cdr3_nt: TGCGCCAGCAGCCAAGATTCAGGTTTGAATGAGCAGTTCTTC

clone_size: -
cdr3_length: 15
d_call: -
j_call: TRBJ2-3
v_call: TRBV6-5
cdr3_aa: CASRWTIGGTDTQYF
cdr3_nt: TGTGCCAGCAGGTGGACTATTGGGGGCACAGATACGCAGTATTTT

clone_size: few
cdr3_length: 14
d_call: -
j_call: TRBJ2-7
v_call: TRBV12-3/TRBV12-4
cdr3_aa: CASSLGPTKHEQYF
cdr3_nt: TGTGCCAGCAGTTTAGGTCCCACTAAGCACGAGCAGTACTTC

clone_size: -
cdr3_length: 18
d_call: TRBD1
j_call: TRBJ1-1
v_call: TRBV11-1
cdr3_aa: CASSFSRTGDHVGTEAFF
cdr3_nt: TGTGCCAGCAGCTTCTCACGGACAGGGGACCATGTTGGCACTGAAGCTTTCTTT

clone_size: many
cdr3_length: 14
d_call: -
j_call: TRBJ2-5
v_call: TRBV28
cdr3_aa: CAYSFRTDQETQYF
cdr3_nt: TGTGCCTATTCGTTCCGGACGGATCAAGAGACCCAGTACTTC

clone_size: -
cdr3_length: 14
d_call: -
j_call: TRBJ1-2
v_call: TRBV7-6
cdr3_aa: CVSSSGQLNYGYTF
cdr3_nt: TGTGTCAGCAGCTCAGGACAGTTGAACTATGGCTACACCTTC

clone_size: -
cdr3_length: 14
d_call: TRBD1
j_call: TRBJ1-2
v_call: TRBV20-1
cdr3_aa: CSARDRGHRYGYTF
cdr3_nt: TGCAGTGCTCGCGACAGGGGGCATCGATATGGCTACACCTTC

clone_size: -
cdr3_length: 13
d_call: -
j_call: TRBJ1-2
v_call: TRBV14
cdr3_aa: CASRSDGSYGYTF
cdr3_nt: TGTGCCAGCAGGAGCGACGGTTCCTATGGCTACACCTTC

clone_size: few
cdr3_length: 16
d_call: -
j_call: TRBJ2-1
v_call: TRBV7-9
cdr3_aa: CASSLAGGETYNEQFF
cdr3_nt: TGTGCCAGCAGCTTAGCAGGCGGGGAGACCTACAATGAGCAGTTCTTC

clone_size: many
cdr3_length: 15
d_call: TRBD1
j_call: TRBJ2-7
v_call: TRBV14
cdr3_aa: CASSQGGTGGFEQYF
cdr3_nt: TGTGCCAGCAGCCAAGGTGGGACAGGGGGCTTCGAGCAGTACTTC